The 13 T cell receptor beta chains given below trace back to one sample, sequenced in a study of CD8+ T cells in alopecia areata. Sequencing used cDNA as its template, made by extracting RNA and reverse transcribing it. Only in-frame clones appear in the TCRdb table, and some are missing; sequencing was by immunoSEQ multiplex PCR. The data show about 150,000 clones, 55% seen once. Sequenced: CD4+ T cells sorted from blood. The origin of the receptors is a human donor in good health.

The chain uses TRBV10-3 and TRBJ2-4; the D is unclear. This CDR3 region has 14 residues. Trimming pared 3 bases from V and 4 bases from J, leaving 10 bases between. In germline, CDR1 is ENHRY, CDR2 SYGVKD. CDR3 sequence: CAISDSQAKNIQYF. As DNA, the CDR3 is TGTGCCATCAGTGATAGTCAGGCTAAAAACATTCAGTACTTC.

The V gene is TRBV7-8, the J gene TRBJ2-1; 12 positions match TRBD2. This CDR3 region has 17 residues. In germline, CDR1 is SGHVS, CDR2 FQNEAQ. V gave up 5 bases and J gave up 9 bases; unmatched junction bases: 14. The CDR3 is CASSPIGLAGSMGEQFF. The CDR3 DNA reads TGTGCCAGCAGCCCGATAGGACTAGCGGGGTCTATGGGTGAGCAGTTCTTC.

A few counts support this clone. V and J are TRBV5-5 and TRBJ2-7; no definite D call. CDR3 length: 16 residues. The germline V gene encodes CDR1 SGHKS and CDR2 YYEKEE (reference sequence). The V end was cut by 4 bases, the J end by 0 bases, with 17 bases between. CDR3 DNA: TGTGCCAGCAGCACCCGTGGTGGGTTCGGCTCCTACGAGCAGTACTTC. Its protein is CASSTRGGFGSYEQYF. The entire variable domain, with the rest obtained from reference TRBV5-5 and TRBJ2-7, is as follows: DAGVTQSPTHLIKTRGQQVTLRCSPISGHKSVSWYQQVLGQGPQFIFQYYEKEERGRGNFPDRFSARQFPNYSSELNVNALLLGDSALYLCASSTRGGFGSYEQYFGPGTRLTVT.

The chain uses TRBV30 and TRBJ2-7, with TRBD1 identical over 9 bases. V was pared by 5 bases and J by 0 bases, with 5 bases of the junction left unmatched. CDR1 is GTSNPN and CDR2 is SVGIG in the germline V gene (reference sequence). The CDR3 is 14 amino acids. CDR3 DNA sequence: TGTGCCTGGGACCGGGACAGGGTCTCCTACGAGCAGTACTTC. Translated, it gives CAWDRDRVSYEQYF. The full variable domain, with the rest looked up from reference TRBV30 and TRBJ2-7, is SQTIHQWPATLVQPVGSPLSLECTVEGTSNPNLYWYRQAAGRGLQLLFYSVGIGQISSEVPQNLSASRPQDRQFILSSKKLLLSDSGFYLCAWDRDRVSYEQYFGPGTRLTVT.

CDR3 region: CASSQSRGVNYGYTF. CDR3 DNA sequence: TGCGCCAGCAGTCAATCGCGGGGAGTAAACTATGGCTACACCTTC. This chain links TRBV23-1 with TRBJ1-2; D gene unclear. TRBV23-1 is an ORF; its function is uncertain. V lost 0 bases, J lost 2 bases, and 10 bases lay in between. The CDR3 contains 15 residues.

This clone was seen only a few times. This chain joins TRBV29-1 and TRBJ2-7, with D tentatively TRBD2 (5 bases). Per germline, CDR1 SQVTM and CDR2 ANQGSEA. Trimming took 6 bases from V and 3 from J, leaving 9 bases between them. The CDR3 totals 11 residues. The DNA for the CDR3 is TGCAGCGTGACGGGGAACTACGAGCAGTACTTC. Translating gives CSVTGNYEQYF.

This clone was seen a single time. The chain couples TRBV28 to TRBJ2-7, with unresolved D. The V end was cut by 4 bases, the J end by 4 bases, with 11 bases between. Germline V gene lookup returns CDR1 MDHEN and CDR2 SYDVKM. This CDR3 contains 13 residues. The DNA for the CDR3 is TGTGCCAGCAGTTCTTCCCCGATGTACGAGCAGTACTTC. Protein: CASSSSPMYEQYF.

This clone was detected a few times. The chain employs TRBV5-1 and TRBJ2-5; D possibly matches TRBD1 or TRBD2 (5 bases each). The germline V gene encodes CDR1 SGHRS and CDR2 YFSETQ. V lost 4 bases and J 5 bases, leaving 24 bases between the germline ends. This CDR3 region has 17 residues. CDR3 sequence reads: CASSRDGTVMSRETQYF. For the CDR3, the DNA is TGCGCCAGCAGCCGGGATGGGACGGTGATGTCGCGGGAGACCCAGTACTTC. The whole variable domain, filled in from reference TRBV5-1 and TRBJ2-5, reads KAGVTQTPRYLIKTRGQQVTLSCSPISGHRSVSWYQQTPGQGLQFLFEYFSETQRNKGNFPGRFSGRQFSNSRSEMNVSTLELGDSALYLCASSRDGTVMSRETQYFGPGTRLLVL.

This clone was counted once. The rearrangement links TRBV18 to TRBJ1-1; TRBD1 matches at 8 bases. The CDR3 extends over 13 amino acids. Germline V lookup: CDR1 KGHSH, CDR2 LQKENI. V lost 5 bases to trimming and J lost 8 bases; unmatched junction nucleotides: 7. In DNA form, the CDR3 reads TGTGCCAGCTCAGACCGACAGGGGCAAGAAGCTTTCTTT. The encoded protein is CASSDRQGQEAFF. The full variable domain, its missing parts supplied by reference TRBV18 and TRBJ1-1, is NAGVMQNPRHLVRRRGQEARLRCSPMKGHSHVYWYRQLPEEGLKFMVYLQKENIIDESGMPKERFSAEFPKEGPSILRIQQVVRGDSAAYFCASSDRQGQEAFFGQGTRLTVV.

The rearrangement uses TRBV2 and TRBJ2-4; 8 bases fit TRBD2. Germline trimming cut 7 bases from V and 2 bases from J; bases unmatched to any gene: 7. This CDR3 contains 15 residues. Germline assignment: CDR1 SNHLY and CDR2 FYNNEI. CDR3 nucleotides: TGTGCCAGCAACCAGCGGGAGCTGACCAAAAACATTCAGTACTTC. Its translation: CASNQRELTKNIQYF.

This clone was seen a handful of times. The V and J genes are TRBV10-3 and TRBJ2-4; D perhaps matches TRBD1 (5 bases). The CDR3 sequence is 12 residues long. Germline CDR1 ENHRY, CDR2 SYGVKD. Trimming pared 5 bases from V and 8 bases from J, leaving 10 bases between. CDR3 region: CAISHGADIQYF. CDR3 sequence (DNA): TGTGCCATCAGTCATGGGGCGGACATTCAGTACTTC.

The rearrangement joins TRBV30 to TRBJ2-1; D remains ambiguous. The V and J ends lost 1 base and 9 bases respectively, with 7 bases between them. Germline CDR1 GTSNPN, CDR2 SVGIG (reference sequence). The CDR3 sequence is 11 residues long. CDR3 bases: TGTGCCTGGAGTGCCCGGCGTGAGCAGTTCTTC. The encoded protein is CAWSARREQFF.

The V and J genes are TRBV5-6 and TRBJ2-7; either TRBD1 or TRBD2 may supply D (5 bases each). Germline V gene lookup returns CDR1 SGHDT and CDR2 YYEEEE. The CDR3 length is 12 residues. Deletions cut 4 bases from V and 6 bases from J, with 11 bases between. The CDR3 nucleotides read TGTGCCAGCAGCCTAAGAGGGGCCGAGCAGTACTTC. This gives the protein CASSLRGAEQYF.